This passage covers 3 T cell receptor beta chains from one sample sequenced in a study of shared clonotypes between healthy human individuals. Method: immunoSEQ multiplex PCR; TCRdb's copy keeps in-frame clones and lacks some. The table records around 980,000 clones, around 78% of them present only once. The sample comprised memory CD4+ T cells from PBMCs. Sample subset: CD45RA-negative fraction. All receptors derive from a man between 18 and 35 years old in good health. Some clones in this sample may be carry-over from other donors' samples.

This sequence joins TRBV30 and TRBJ2-2; D unclear. There are 15 residues in the CDR3. V shed 2 bases and J shed 1 base, with 11 bases lying between them. Germline CDR1 reads GTSNPN; CDR2 reads SVGIG (reference sequence). The CDR3 protein is CAWSIKAGNTGELFF. The CDR3 DNA is TGTGCCTGGAGTATAAAGGCAGGGAACACCGGGGAGCTGTTTTTT.

This clone was picked up one time. The chain joins TRBV2 to TRBJ2-7; a possible D gene is TRBD1 (6 bases). The CDR3 totals 15 residues. Germline V gives CDR1 SNHLY, CDR2 FYNNEI. The V gene lost 2 bases and the J gene lost 4 bases, with 15 bases spanning the gap. CDR3 DNA sequence: TGTGCCAGCAGTGAACTGGACATAGGGGGATACGAGCAGTACTTC. It codes for CASSELDIGGYEQYF.

The V gene is TRBV7-9, the J gene TRBJ1-6; D perhaps matches TRBD1 (5 bases). V lost 2 bases, J lost 7 bases, and 9 bases lay in between. Germline lookup yields CDR1 SEHNR and CDR2 FQNEAQ (reference sequence). This CDR3 is built from 14 residues. CDR3 DNA: TGTGCCAGCAGCTTACCTGACAGAAATTCACCCCTCCACTTT. As protein: CASSLPDRNSPLHF. Full variable domain (missing parts from reference TRBV7-9 and TRBJ1-6): DTGVSQNPRHKITKRGQNVTFRCDPISEHNRLYWYRQTLGQGPEFLTYFQNEAQLEKSRLLSDRFSAERPKGSFSTLEIQRTEQGDSAMYLCASSLPDRNSPLHFGNGTRLTVT.